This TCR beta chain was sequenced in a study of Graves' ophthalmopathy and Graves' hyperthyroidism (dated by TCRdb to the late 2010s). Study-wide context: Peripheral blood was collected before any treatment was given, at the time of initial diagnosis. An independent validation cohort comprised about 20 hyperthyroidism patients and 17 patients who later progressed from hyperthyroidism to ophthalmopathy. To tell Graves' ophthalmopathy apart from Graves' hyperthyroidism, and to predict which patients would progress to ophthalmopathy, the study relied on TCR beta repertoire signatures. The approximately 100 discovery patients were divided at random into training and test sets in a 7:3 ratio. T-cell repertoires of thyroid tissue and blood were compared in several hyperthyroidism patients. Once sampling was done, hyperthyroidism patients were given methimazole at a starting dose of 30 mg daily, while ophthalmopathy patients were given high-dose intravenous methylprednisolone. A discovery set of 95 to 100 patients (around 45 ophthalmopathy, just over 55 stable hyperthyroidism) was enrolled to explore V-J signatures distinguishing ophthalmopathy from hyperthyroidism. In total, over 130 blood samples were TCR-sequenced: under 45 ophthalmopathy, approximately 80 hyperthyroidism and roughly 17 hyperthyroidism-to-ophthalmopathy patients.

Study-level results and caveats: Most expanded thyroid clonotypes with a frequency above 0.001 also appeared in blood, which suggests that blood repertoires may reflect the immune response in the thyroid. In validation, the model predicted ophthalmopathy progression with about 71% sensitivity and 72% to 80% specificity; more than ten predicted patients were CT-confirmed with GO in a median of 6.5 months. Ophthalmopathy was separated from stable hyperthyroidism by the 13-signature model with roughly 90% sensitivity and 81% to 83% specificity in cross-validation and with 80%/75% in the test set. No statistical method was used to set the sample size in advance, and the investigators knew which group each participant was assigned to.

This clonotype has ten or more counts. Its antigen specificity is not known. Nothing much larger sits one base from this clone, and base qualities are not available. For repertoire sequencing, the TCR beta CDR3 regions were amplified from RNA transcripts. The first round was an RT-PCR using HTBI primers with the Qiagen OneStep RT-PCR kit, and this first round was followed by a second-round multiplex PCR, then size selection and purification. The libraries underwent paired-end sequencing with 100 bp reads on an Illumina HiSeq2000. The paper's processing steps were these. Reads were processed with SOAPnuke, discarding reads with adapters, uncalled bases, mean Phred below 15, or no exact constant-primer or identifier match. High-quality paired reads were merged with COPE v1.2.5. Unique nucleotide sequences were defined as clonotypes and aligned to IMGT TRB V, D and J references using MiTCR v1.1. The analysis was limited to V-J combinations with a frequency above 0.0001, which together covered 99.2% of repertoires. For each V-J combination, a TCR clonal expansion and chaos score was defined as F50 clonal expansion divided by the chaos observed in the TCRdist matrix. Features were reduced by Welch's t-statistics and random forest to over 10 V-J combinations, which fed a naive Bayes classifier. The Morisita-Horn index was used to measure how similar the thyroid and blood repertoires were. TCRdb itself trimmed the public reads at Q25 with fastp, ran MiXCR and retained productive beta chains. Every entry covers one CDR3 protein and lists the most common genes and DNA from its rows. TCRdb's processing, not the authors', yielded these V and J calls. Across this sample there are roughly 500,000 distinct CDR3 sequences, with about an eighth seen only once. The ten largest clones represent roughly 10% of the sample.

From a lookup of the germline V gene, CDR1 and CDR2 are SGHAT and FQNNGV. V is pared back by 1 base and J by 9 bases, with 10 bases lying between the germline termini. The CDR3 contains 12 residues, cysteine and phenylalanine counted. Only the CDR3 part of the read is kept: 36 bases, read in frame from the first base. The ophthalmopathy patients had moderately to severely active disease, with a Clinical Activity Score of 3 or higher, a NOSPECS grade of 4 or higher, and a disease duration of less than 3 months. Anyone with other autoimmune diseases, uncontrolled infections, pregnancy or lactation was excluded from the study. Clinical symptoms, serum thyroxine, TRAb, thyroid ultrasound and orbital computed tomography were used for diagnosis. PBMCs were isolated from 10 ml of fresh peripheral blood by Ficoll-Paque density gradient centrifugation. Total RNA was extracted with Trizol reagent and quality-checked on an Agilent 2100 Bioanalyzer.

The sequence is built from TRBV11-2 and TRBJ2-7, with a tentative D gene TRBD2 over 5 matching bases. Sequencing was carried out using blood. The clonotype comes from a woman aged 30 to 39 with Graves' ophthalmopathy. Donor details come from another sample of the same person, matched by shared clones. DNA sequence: TGTGCCAGCAGCTTAGGAGGGAGCGGGCAGTACTTC. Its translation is CASSLGGSGQYF. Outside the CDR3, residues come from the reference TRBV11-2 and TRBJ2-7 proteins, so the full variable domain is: EAGVAQSPRYKIIEKRQSVAFWCNPISGHATLYWYQQILGQGPKLLIQFQNNGVVDDSQLPKDRFSAERLKGVDSTLKIQPAKLEDSAVYLCASSLGGSGQYFGPGTRLTVT.